Below, 17 T cell receptor beta chains from the same sample are listed, as sequenced in a study of blood T cell repertoires in COVID-19 (dated by TCRdb to about 2020). Libraries were constructed by the immunoSEQ multiplex PCR assay. Drawn from immuneACCESS, this table holds only the in-frame rearrangements with V and J called that TCRdb kept. Clones are partly lost; checked studies trace under half to an unresolved V gene and leave the rest unexplained. The sample has 80,000 or so clones on record, 80% to 85% of them singletons. In total, the top ten clones hold approximately 39% of the sample. The sequencing sample was made of peripheral blood. The receptors here all came from a woman aged 70-85 years with acute or convalescent COVID-19.

The V call is TRBV19, the J call TRBJ1-2; D not resolved. The V gene's germline CDR1 is LNHDA and CDR2 SQIVND (reference sequence). This CDR3 is 14 amino acids long. V lost 3 bases and J 6 bases, leaving 14 bases between the germline ends. CDR3 nucleotides: TGTGCCAGTAGTATCGCAGTTTCGCTCCATGGCTACACCTTC. Encoded protein: CASSIAVSLHGYTF.

The rearrangement links TRBV10-3 to TRBJ2-1, with TRBD2 matching over 7 bases. CDR3 length: 17 residues. Germline CDR1 reads ENHRY; CDR2 reads SYGVKD. J gave up 7 bases and V 6 bases, and 18 bases lay outside the gene matches. CDR3 residues: CAISNQFSGTIRNEQFF. The DNA for the CDR3 is TGTGCCATCAGCAATCAGTTCAGCGGGACCATCCGGAATGAGCAGTTCTTC.

The DNA of the CDR3 is TGCGCCAGCAGCCAGGACCTTAGCGGGCCGTACAATGAGCAGTTCTTC. It translates to CASSQDLSGPYNEQFF. The V call is TRBV4-1, the J call TRBJ2-1; 7 bases map to TRBD2. The germline CDR1 and CDR2 sequences are MGHRA and YSYEKL. The CDR3 runs 16 residues. After removal of 3 bases from V and 4 bases from J, the junction contained 9 bases not matched to a gene.

The V gene is TRBV19, the J gene TRBJ1-5; maybe TRBD1 (6 bases). V lost 6 bases, J lost 4 bases, and 19 bases lay in between. The CDR3 covers 16 residues. CDR1 and CDR2 from the germline V gene are LNHDA and SQIVND (reference sequence). The CDR3, as DNA: TGTGCCAGTAGCCCCAGGTCAGGGGACCCTAATCAGCCCCAGCATTTT. Protein: CASSPRSGDPNQPQHF.

The V gene is TRBV18, the J gene TRBJ2-5; TRBD2 matches 13 bases. Germline V CDR1 and CDR2: KGHSH, LQKENI. J was trimmed by 2 bases and V by 4 bases; bases with no gene match: 1. The CDR3 runs to 15 residues. The CDR3 DNA reads TGTGCCAGCTCACTGGGACTAGCGGGACAAGAGACCCAGTACTTC. This translates into CASSLGLAGQETQYF.

This rearrangement joins TRBV3-1 (or the pseudogene TRBV3-2) to TRBJ2-2, with 7 bases aligning to TRBD2. From germline, CDR1 is LGHDT and CDR2 YNNKEL (reference sequence). The length of the CDR3 is 18 residues. The J segment lost 1 base and the V segment lost 0 bases, leaving 8 bases of the junction unmatched. The chain's CDR3 is CASSQDALGLMNTGELFF. The CDR3 nucleotides read TGTGCCAGCAGCCAAGACGCTTTGGGACTAATGAACACCGGGGAGCTGTTTTTT.

The chain couples TRBV12-3 or TRBV12-4 to TRBJ2-5; maybe TRBD2 (5 bases). V lost 3 bases to trimming and J lost 5 bases, with 10 bases between them. The CDR3 extends over 13 amino acids. CDR3 nucleotides: TGTGCCAGCAGTTTGGGCACGGGGGAGACCCAGTACTTC. This translates into CASSLGTGETQYF.

The chain uses TRBV4-2 and TRBJ1-5, with a tentative D call TRBD1 (6 bases). V was pared by 0 bases and J by 5 bases, with 14 bases between. The CDR3 is 16 residues long. Germline CDR1 reads LGHNA; CDR2 reads YNFKEQ. In nucleotides, the CDR3 is TGTGCCAGCAGCCAAGACACAGGGAGACCAGATCAGCCCCAGCATTTT. This sequence encodes CASSQDTGRPDQPQHF.

The chain links TRBV19 to TRBJ1-2; D possibly corresponds to TRBD1 (5 bases). The CDR3 runs 16 residues. The V end lost 5 bases, the J end lost 3 bases, and 19 bases lay between the germline ends. In germline, CDR1 is LNHDA, CDR2 SQIVND (reference sequence). The CDR3 is CASSSTGGLRDYGYTF. The CDR3 DNA is TGTGCCAGTAGTTCCACGGGGGGACTGAGGGACTATGGCTACACCTTC.

The gene calls are TRBV5-3 and TRBJ2-7, with D tentatively TRBD2 (8 bases). TRBV5-3 is treated as an ORF (open reading frame) with a function not yet certain. Deletions cut 3 bases from V and 7 bases from J, with 32 bases between. The CDR3 is made up of 19 amino acids. CDR3 residues: CARSWARQGSSGLITEQYF. The CDR3 region has the DNA TGTGCCAGAAGCTGGGCGAGACAGGGCTCTAGCGGGCTTATTACGGAGCAGTACTTC.

The genes are TRBV2 and TRBJ1-1, with D possibly TRBD1 on 5 matching bases. V was shortened by 7 bases and J by 0 bases, with 9 bases between the two germline ends. The CDR3 is 13 amino acids. Germline lookup yields CDR1 SNHLY and CDR2 FYNNEI. CDR3 sequence reads: CASKQALNTEAFF. The CDR3 region has the DNA TGTGCCAGCAAACAGGCTTTGAACACTGAAGCTTTCTTT.

The chain employs TRBV5-4 and TRBJ2-3; D is undetermined. The V gene's germline CDR1 is SGHNT and CDR2 YYREEE (reference sequence). This CDR3 contains 13 residues. The V end lost 1 base, the J end lost 4 bases, and 7 bases lay between the germline ends. This CDR3 is CASSLLAADTQYF. The CDR3 DNA follows: TGTGCCAGCAGCTTGTTGGCCGCAGATACGCAGTATTTT.

This sequence joins TRBV19 and TRBJ1-4, with D hard to call. Germline loops: CDR1 LNHDA, CDR2 SQIVND (reference sequence). CDR3 length: 14 amino acids. The V end was cut by 6 bases, the J end by 0 bases, with 8 bases between. In DNA, the CDR3 is TGTGCCAGTAGCCCGTCCGCAACTAATGAAAAACTGTTTTTT. Encoded protein: CASSPSATNEKLFF.

V and J are TRBV19 and TRBJ2-5; a possible D gene is TRBD2 (6 bases). Germline V gene sequence: CDR1 LNHDA, CDR2 SQIVND (reference sequence). The CDR3 is 14 residues long. The V end was cut by 7 bases, the J end by 2 bases, with 14 bases between. Written as DNA, the CDR3 is TGTGCCAGTACCTCTCGAGCGGGTCAAGAGACCCAGTACTTC. This gives the protein CASTSRAGQETQYF.

The CDR3 loop is CASSFEAGRYNEQFF. CDR3 DNA sequence: TGTGCCAGCAGCTTTGAAGCGGGAAGATACAATGAGCAGTTCTTC. The chain recombines TRBV7-2 with TRBJ2-1; 7 nucleotides line up with TRBD2. CDR1 SGHTA and CDR2 FQGNSA come from the germline V gene. J was trimmed by 4 bases and V by 3 bases; bases with no gene match: 6. The CDR3 extends over 15 amino acids.

The rearrangement links TRBV27 to TRBJ1-5, with a weak D call TRBD1 (5 bases). The CDR3 runs 15 residues. Germline CDR1 is MNHEY and CDR2 is SMNVEV (reference sequence). V lost 1 base, J lost 2 bases, and 9 bases lay in between. Here the CDR3 reads CASSLLRGGNQPQHF. Written as DNA, the CDR3 is TGTGCCAGCAGTTTATTAAGGGGTGGCAATCAGCCCCAGCATTTT.

This clone was seen a single time. This chain uses TRBV12-3 or TRBV12-4 with TRBJ1-6; D gene ambiguous. The CDR3 sequence is 12 residues long. Between the trimmed V and J ends, which lost 3 bases and 6 bases, there was a span of 3 bases. The CDR3 is CASSFSNSPLHF. CDR3 in DNA: TGTGCCAGCAGTTTTAGTAATTCACCCCTCCACTTT.